The clone carrying this T cell receptor beta chain was counted only a few times. Its cognate antigen is unknown. The source of the sample is a study of T cells after yellow fever vaccination. TCRdb passed the 5' RACE reads through MiXCR, listing each CDR3 protein once. The top ten clones hold around 3.2% of a sample with fewer than 400,000 distinct CDR3 sequences, around 10% of them seen once. Study results and limitations: It was a weaker secondary response, yet one that peaked faster, at day 5 versus 15. Reappearing after the booster were most of the clones from primary vaccination (about 95% CD4, approximately 89% CD8). Repertoires obtained by FACS sorting could include abundant clonotypes that entered as contaminants from the bulk population.

The CDR3 totals 15 residues. The V segment lost 1 base and the J segment 4 bases; nucleotides outside the gene matches: 7. The germline V gene has CDR1 DFQATT and CDR2 SNEGSKA (reference sequence). The chain combines TRBV20-1 with TRBJ1-1; 9 bases map to TRBD1. Sequenced material: CD4+ T cells sorted from PBMCs, taken 45 days after the yellow fever booster vaccination. The clonotype was recovered from a young man who received the YFV17D yellow fever vaccine. The CDR3 sequence: CSARVGQGSFTEAFF. Written as DNA, the CDR3 is TGCAGTGCTAGAGTCGGACAGGGGAGTTTCACTGAAGCTTTCTTT.